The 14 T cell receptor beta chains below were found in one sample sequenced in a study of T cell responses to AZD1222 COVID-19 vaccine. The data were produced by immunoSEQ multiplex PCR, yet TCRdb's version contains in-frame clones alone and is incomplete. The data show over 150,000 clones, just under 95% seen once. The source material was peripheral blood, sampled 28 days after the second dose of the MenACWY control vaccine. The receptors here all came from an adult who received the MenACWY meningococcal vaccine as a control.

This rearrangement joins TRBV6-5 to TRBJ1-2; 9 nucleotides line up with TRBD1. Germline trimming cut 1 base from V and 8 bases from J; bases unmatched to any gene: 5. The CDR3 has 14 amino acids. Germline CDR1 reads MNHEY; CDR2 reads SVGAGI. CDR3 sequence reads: CASSYLTGGEGYTF. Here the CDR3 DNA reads TGTGCCAGCAGTTACTTAACAGGGGGCGAGGGCTACACCTTC.

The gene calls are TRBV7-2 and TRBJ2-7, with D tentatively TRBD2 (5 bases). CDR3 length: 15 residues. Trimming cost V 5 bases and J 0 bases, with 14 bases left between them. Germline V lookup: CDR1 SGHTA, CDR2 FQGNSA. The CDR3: CASSPAADSSYEQYF. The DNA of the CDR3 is TGTGCCAGCAGCCCAGCAGCGGATAGCTCCTACGAGCAGTACTTC. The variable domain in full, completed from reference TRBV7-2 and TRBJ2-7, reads GAGVSQSPSNKVTEKGKDVELRCDPISGHTALYWYRQSLGQGLEFLIYFQGNSAPDKSGLPSDRFSAERTGGSVSTLTIQRTQQEDSAVYLCASSPAADSSYEQYFGPGTRLTVT.

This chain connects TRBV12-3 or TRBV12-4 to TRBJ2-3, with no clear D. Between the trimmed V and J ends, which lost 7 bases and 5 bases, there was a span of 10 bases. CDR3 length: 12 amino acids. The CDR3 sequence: CASKPRRDTQYF. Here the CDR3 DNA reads TGTGCCAGCAAGCCGAGACGAGATACGCAGTATTTT.

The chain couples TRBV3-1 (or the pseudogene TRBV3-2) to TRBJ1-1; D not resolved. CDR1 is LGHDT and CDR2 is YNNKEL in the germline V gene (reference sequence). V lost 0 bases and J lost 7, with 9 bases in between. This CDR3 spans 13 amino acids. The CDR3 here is CASSQDSGREAFF. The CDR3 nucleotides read TGTGCCAGCAGCCAAGATTCCGGTCGTGAAGCTTTCTTT.

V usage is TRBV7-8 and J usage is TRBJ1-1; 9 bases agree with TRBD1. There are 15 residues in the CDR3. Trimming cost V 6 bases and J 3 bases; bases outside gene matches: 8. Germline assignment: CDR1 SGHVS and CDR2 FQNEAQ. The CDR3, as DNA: TGTGCCAGCAGAATACAGGGGGCTGTGGACACTGAAGCTTTCTTT. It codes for CASRIQGAVDTEAFF.

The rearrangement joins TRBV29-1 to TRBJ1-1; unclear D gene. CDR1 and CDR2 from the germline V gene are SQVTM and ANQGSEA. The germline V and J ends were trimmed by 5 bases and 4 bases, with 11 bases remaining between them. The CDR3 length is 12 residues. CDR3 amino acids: CSVLPAPTEAFF. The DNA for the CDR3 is TGCAGCGTTTTACCGGCACCCACTGAAGCTTTCTTT.

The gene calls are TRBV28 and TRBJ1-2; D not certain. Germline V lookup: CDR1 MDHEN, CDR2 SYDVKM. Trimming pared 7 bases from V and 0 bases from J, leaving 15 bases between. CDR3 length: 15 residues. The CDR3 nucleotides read TGTGCCAGCACCCCTCCCAACAGAGCTAACTATGGCTACACCTTC. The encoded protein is CASTPPNRANYGYTF.

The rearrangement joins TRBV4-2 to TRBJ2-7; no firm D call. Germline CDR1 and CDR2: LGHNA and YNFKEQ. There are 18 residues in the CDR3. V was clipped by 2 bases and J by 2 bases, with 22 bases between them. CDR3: CASSQTPFGVVTPYEQYF. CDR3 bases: TGTGCCAGCAGCCAAACCCCCTTCGGAGTGGTTACCCCCTACGAGCAGTACTTC.

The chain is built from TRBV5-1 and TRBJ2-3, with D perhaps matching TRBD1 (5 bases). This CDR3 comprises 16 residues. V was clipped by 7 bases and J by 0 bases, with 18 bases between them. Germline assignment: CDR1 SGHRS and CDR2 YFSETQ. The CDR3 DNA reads TGCGCCAGCGTCGAAGGGGATGGGTTTAGCACAGATACGCAGTATTTT. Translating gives CASVEGDGFSTDTQYF.

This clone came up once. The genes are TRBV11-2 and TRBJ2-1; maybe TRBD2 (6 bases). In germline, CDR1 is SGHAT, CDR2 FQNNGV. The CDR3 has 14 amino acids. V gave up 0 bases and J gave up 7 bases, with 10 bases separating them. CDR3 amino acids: CASSLEALANEQFF. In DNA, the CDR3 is TGTGCCAGCAGCTTAGAGGCCCTAGCGAATGAGCAGTTCTTC.

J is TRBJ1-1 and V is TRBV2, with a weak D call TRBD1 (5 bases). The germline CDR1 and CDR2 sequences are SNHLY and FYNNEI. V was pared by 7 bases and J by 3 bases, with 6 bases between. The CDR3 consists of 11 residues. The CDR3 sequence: CASKGDTEAFF. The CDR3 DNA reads TGTGCCAGCAAAGGGGACACTGAAGCTTTCTTT.

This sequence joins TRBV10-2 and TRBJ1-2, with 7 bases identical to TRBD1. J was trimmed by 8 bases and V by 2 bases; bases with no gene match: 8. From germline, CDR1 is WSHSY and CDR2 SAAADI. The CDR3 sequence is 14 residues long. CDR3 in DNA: TGCGCCAGCAGTGAGGCCCTGACAGGGTACGGCTACACCTTC. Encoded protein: CASSEALTGYGYTF.

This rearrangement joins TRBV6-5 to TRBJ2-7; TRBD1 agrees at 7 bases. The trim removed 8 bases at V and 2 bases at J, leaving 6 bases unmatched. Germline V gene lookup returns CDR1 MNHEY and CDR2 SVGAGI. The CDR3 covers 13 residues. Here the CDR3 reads CASGPTGPYEQYF. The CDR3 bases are TGTGCCAGCGGACCGACAGGGCCCTACGAGCAGTACTTC.

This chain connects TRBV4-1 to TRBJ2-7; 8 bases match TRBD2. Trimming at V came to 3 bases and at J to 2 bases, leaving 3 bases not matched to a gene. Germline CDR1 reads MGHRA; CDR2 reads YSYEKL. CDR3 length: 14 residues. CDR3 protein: CASSHRGGTYEQYF. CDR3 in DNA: TGCGCCAGCAGCCACCGGGGGGGTACCTACGAGCAGTACTTC.